These 28 T cell receptor beta chains were all obtained from the same sample, sequenced in a study of early T cells in non-severe SARS-CoV-2 infection. MiXCR, applied by TCRdb to the 5' RACE reads, yields one record per CDR3 protein. The sample has some 70,000 distinct CDR3 sequences, around 4.9% seen once. The sequencing sample was made of whole blood. The receptors come from an adult who was a healthcare worker with PCR-confirmed SARS-CoV-2 infection or an uninfected control (not recorded which).

This clonotype was counted at least ten times. The chain couples TRBV19 to TRBJ1-1; weak D call: TRBD1 (5 bases). The CDR3 has 11 amino acids. V lost 9 bases, J lost 11 bases, and 16 bases lay in between. Germline V gives CDR1 LNHDA, CDR2 SQIVND (reference sequence). The CDR3: CASLSGGMAFF. The CDR3 DNA follows: TGTGCCAGCCTATCCGGGGGGATGGCTTTCTTT.

Remarks on this clonotype: This may be a read error: a much more frequent sequence differs by one nucleotide. The chain recombines TRBV7-2 with TRBJ1-2, with D perhaps TRBD1 (6 bases). Germline V CDR1 and CDR2: SGHTA, FQGNSA. The CDR3 covers 15 residues. V shed 1 base and J shed 2 bases, with 11 bases lying between them. The CDR3, as DNA: TGTGCCAGCAGCTTAGATGGGGGCCTCAACTATGGCTACACCTTC. This encodes CASSLDGGLNYGYTF.

This clonotype occurred a few times. The chain uses TRBV10-3 and TRBJ2-1; TRBD2 matches at 8 bases. CDR1 ENHRY and CDR2 SYGVKD come from the germline V gene. CDR3 size: 13 residues. J was trimmed by 6 bases and V by 2 bases; bases with no gene match: 0. The CDR3, as DNA: TGTGCCATCAGTGAGCGGGAGGGCAATGAGCAGTTCTTC. Protein: CAISEREGNEQFF.

This clonotype was detected ten times or more. V usage is TRBV20-1 and J usage is TRBJ2-7; 7 nucleotides agree with TRBD1. This CDR3 is built from 18 residues. Germline loops: CDR1 DFQATT, CDR2 SNEGSKA (reference sequence). J gave up 4 bases and V 1 base, and 19 bases lay outside the gene matches. The CDR3 DNA sequence: TGCAGTGCTAGAGGTACAGGGGTGTCGGTCGGGGCAAGTTACGAGCAGTACTTC. This sequence encodes CSARGTGVSVGASYEQYF.

Many counts were recorded for this clonotype. The chain links TRBV2 to TRBJ1-3; tentatively, D is TRBD1 (5 bases). Trimming pared 6 bases from V and 3 bases from J, leaving 12 bases between. The CDR3 is 14 amino acids. The germline V gene has CDR1 SNHLY and CDR2 FYNNEI. The chain's CDR3 is CASSVQGFGNTIYF. CDR3 coding DNA: TGTGCCAGCAGCGTTCAGGGCTTTGGAAACACCATATATTTT.

This clonotype was counted ten times or more. J is TRBJ1-1 and V is TRBV7-8; TRBD1 matches 7 bases. The CDR3 is 17 residues long. V shed 4 bases and J 1 base; nucleotides not matched to a gene: 12. In germline, CDR1 is SGHVS, CDR2 FQNEAQ. CDR3 sequence reads: CASSSNRGMGRNTEAFF. In DNA, the CDR3 is TGTGCCAGCAGCTCTAACAGGGGTATGGGACGGAACACTGAAGCTTTCTTT.

The table lists this clonotype with many counts. The chain couples TRBV27 to TRBJ2-1, with D possibly matching TRBD1 (5 bases). Trimming took 4 bases from V and 2 from J, leaving 12 bases between them. CDR3 length equals 15 residues. Germline V CDR1 and CDR2: MNHEY, SMNVEV (reference sequence). CDR3 protein: CASSSQANPYNEQFF. The DNA of the CDR3 is TGTGCCAGCAGTTCACAGGCGAATCCCTACAATGAGCAGTTCTTC.

The CDR3 nucleotides read TGCAGTGCTAGAGGACCGATTACTACAGATACGCAGTATTTT. It specifies CSARGPITTDTQYF. The chain couples TRBV20-1 to TRBJ2-3; no firm D call. This CDR3 is 14 amino acids long. The V end lost 1 base, the J end lost 3 bases, and 11 bases lay between the germline ends. Germline V gene sequence: CDR1 DFQATT, CDR2 SNEGSKA (reference sequence).

This clonotype turned up a few times. The chain carries TRBV19 and TRBJ1-1, with D uncertain. V was cut by 1 base and J by 0 bases, with 21 bases left in between. The germline V gene encodes CDR1 LNHDA and CDR2 SQIVND (reference sequence). The CDR3 loop spans 19 amino acids. CDR3 in amino acids: CASSIGPPGGSTMNTEAFF. CDR3 sequence (DNA): TGTGCCAGTAGTATAGGGCCGCCAGGAGGGAGTACTATGAACACTGAAGCTTTCTTT.

This clonotype was seen at least ten times. V is TRBV20-1 and J is TRBJ2-1; 7 positions match TRBD2. Germline V gene sequence: CDR1 DFQATT, CDR2 SNEGSKA (reference sequence). The CDR3 is 14 amino acids. Trimming took 3 bases from V and 7 from J; bases not matched to a gene: 9. This CDR3 reads CSARLRLAVNEQFF. The CDR3 coding sequence is TGCAGTGCTAGGCTGAGGCTAGCGGTAAATGAGCAGTTCTTC.

This clonotype was detected ten times or more. V gene TRBV7-6 combines with J gene TRBJ2-3; 8 bases are shared with TRBD2. Trimming at V came to 3 bases and at J to 4 bases, leaving 12 bases not matched to a gene. CDR1 SGHVS and CDR2 FNYEAQ come from the germline V gene. This CDR3 has 17 amino acids. The DNA of the CDR3 is TGTGCCAGCAGCTTGAAGGCGACTAGAGCGGGGGCAGATACGCAGTATTTT. Translated, it gives CASSLKATRAGADTQYF.

This clonotype showed up many times. V and J are TRBV7-2 and TRBJ1-5; D perhaps matches TRBD1 (6 bases). Germline assignment: CDR1 SGHTA and CDR2 FQGNSA. The V gene lost 1 base and the J gene lost 6 bases, with 13 bases spanning the gap. This CDR3 has 15 residues. CDR3 amino acids: CASSLVLGARQPQHF. The CDR3 bases are TGTGCCAGCAGCTTAGTATTGGGGGCCCGTCAGCCCCAGCATTTT.

A remark on this clonotype: This may stem from a read error, because a much larger clone lies one nucleotide away. The rearrangement links TRBV5-6 to TRBJ2-7, with no clear D. The CDR3 extends over 16 amino acids. CDR1 and CDR2 from the germline V gene are SGHDT and YYEEEE. V lost 0 bases and J lost 7, with 20 bases in between. The CDR3 DNA sequence: TGTGCCAGCAGCTTGGCGGACCCAGTTTTGTTGGGGGAGCAGTACTTC. Translating it yields CASSLADPVLLGEQYF.

This clonotype has just a few counts. J is TRBJ2-1 and V is TRBV7-9, with D perhaps TRBD1 or TRBD2 (5 bases each). Germline CDR1 SEHNR, CDR2 FQNEAQ (reference sequence). Trimming took 2 bases from V and 7 from J, leaving 18 bases between them. This CDR3 has 16 residues. The CDR3 region has the DNA TGTGCCAGCAGCTTATCCGGAGTCCGGGGCGGGAATGAGCAGTTCTTC. It translates to CASSLSGVRGGNEQFF.

This clonotype has ten or more counts. V usage is TRBV11-1 and J usage is TRBJ2-2, with TRBD1 as a possible D gene (5 bases). Deletions cut 6 bases from V and 7 bases from J, with 18 bases between. The CDR3 totals 15 residues. The germline CDR1 and CDR2 sequences are SGHAT and FQDESV (reference sequence). CDR3 in DNA: TGTGCCAGCAGTTCTCAGGGAATGCTGGTCGGGGAGCTGTTTTTT. Its translation is CASSSQGMLVGELFF.

As for this clonotype: A much larger clone differs from this one at a single base, so this may be a read error. This chain connects TRBV29-1 to TRBJ1-2; 7 positions agree with TRBD1. The J segment lost 13 bases and the V segment lost 5 bases, leaving 10 bases of the junction unmatched. Germline V gives CDR1 SQVTM, CDR2 ANQGSEA. The CDR3 is 11 amino acids. The CDR3, as DNA: TGCAGCGTTCCCCTGACAGGGCGCTGCACCTTC. It specifies CSVPLTGRCTF.

A few counts support this clonotype. This chain links TRBV19 with TRBJ2-1, with 12 bases lining up with TRBD2. The CDR3 runs 15 residues. With 5 bases clipped from V and 10 bases from J, the junction kept 9 bases outside the gene matches. Looked up from germline, CDR1 is LNHDA and CDR2 is SQIVND (reference sequence). CDR3 sequence (DNA): TGTGCCAGTAGTGCCAATGTTGGGACTAGCGGGGAGCAGTTCTTC. As protein: CASSANVGTSGEQFF. Variable domain in full (rest from reference TRBV19 and TRBJ2-1): DGGITQSPKYLFRKEGQNVTLSCEQNLNHDAMYWYRQDPGQGLRLIYYSQIVNDFQKGDIAEGYSVSREKKESFPLTVTSAQKNPTAFYLCASSANVGTSGEQFFGPGTRLTVL.

This clonotype was counted between two and nine times. DNA for the CDR3: TGTGCCAGCTCACCACGACAGGTCCGTAACACAGATACGCAGTATTTT. Translated: CASSPRQVRNTDTQYF. V is TRBV18 and J is TRBJ2-3; tentative D call: TRBD1 (6 bases). V lost 1 base to trimming and J lost 2 bases, with 13 bases between them. The CDR3 sequence is 16 residues long. From germline, CDR1 is KGHSH and CDR2 LQKENI.

This clonotype was recorded at least ten times. The chain carries TRBV6-6 and TRBJ1-1; possible D gene TRBD1, 6 bases. The CDR3 is made up of 15 amino acids. From germline, CDR1 is MNHNY and CDR2 SVGAGI (reference sequence). The V end lost 2 bases, the J end lost 4 bases, and 14 bases lay between the germline ends. In DNA form, the CDR3 reads TGTGCCAGCAGTTACCCCGAGGGGGGTATCACTGAAGCTTTCTTT. It is translated as CASSYPEGGITEAFF.

In this sample, this clonotype turned up many times. V usage is TRBV19 and J usage is TRBJ1-6; weak D call: TRBD1 (5 bases). Germline values: CDR1 LNHDA, CDR2 SQIVND (reference sequence). V was clipped by 4 bases and J by 7 bases, with 14 bases between them. The CDR3 is 15 residues long. The CDR3 bases are TGTGCCAGTAGTAGAGTCTTACAGGAAAATTCACCCCTCCACTTT. Its translation: CASSRVLQENSPLHF. Looking up the rest from reference TRBV19 and TRBJ1-6 gives the full variable domain: DGGITQSPKYLFRKEGQNVTLSCEQNLNHDAMYWYRQDPGQGLRLIYYSQIVNDFQKGDIAEGYSVSREKKESFPLTVTSAQKNPTAFYLCASSRVLQENSPLHFGNGTRLTVT.

This chain connects TRBV3-1 to TRBJ1-2; D might be TRBD1 (6 bases). V was shortened by 2 bases and J by 4 bases, with 14 bases between the two germline ends. The CDR3 runs to 15 residues. Per the germline V gene, CDR1 is LGHDT and CDR2 is YNNKEL (reference sequence). CDR3 in DNA: TGTGCCAGCAGCCAAATACAGGGATCCCTCTATGGCTACACCTTC. Protein sequence: CASSQIQGSLYGYTF.

This clonotype was counted many times. The chain links TRBV5-1 to TRBJ2-2; TRBD1 aligns across 8 bases. The V gene's germline CDR1 is SGHRS and CDR2 YFSETQ. The CDR3 has 16 amino acids. V shed 1 base, J shed 1 base, and the junction held 3 bases outside the gene matches. The CDR3 reads CASSLSTGGNTGELFF. The CDR3, as DNA: TGCGCCAGCAGCTTGTCAACAGGGGGGAACACCGGGGAGCTGTTTTTT.

There are many counts of this clonotype. This chain uses TRBV20-1 with TRBJ2-1; D gene ambiguous. Trimming pared 4 bases from V and 14 bases from J, leaving 24 bases between. Per the germline V gene, CDR1 is DFQATT and CDR2 is SNEGSKA (reference sequence). The CDR3 has 14 residues. Here the CDR3 DNA reads TGCAGTGCTATCTTAGGATACAAAACCGCCCCCGAGTTCTTC. Its protein product is CSAILGYKTAPEFF.

This clonotype has ten or more counts. The genes are TRBV19 and TRBJ2-2; D is unresolved. The CDR3 spans 12 residues. V was pared by 3 bases and J by 6 bases, with 5 bases between. Germline CDR1 LNHDA, CDR2 SQIVND (reference sequence). CDR3 in DNA: TGTGCCAGTAGTATCCCGCCCGGGGAGCTGTTTTTT. Protein: CASSIPPGELFF.

This clonotype was seen repeatedly, ten times or more. This rearrangement joins TRBV27 to TRBJ1-1; D possibly corresponds to TRBD1 (6 bases). Germline V gene sequence: CDR1 MNHEY, CDR2 SMNVEV (reference sequence). V shed 5 bases and J shed 0 bases, with 16 bases lying between them. This CDR3 has 16 amino acids. DNA for the CDR3: TGTGCCAGCAGTCAAAGAAGGGGGACTGTGAACACTGAAGCTTTCTTT. Its protein is CASSQRRGTVNTEAFF.

This chain uses TRBV20-1 with TRBJ2-7; D is unresolved. V dropped 6 bases and J dropped 3 bases, with 18 bases sitting between them. This CDR3 comprises 14 residues. The V gene's germline CDR1 is DFQATT and CDR2 SNEGSKA (reference sequence). The CDR3 spells CSASGGIVSYEQYF. The CDR3, as DNA: TGCAGTGCCAGTGGTGGGATTGTAAGCTACGAGCAGTACTTC.

This clonotype has just a few counts. The rearrangement joins TRBV15 to TRBJ1-2; D not certain. The length of the CDR3 is 15 residues. From germline, CDR1 is LNHNV and CDR2 YYDKDF (reference sequence). The ends were cut back, 0 bases at V and 5 bases at J, with 13 bases in the middle. The DNA of the CDR3 is TGTGCCACCAGCAGAGAGTCTTGGCAGACATATGGCTACACCTTC. Amino acids: CATSRESWQTYGYTF.

This clonotype was seen at least ten times. The DNA of the CDR3 is TGCGCCAGCAGTTCGGGGCCAAGCACAGATACGCAGTATTTT. Its protein is CASSSGPSTDTQYF. The chain carries TRBV5-1 and TRBJ2-3; D is perhaps TRBD1 or TRBD2 (5 bases each). V lost 5 bases to trimming and J lost 0 bases, with 10 bases between them. CDR3 length equals 14 residues. Germline assignment: CDR1 SGHRS and CDR2 YFSETQ.